This passage covers 15 T cell receptor beta chains from one sample sequenced in a study. In TCRdb, the 5' RACE reads were re-called with MiXCR into one record per CDR3 protein. This table holds about 61,000 distinct CDR3 sequences, approximately 31% found once. The sequencing sample was made of tumor-infiltrating naive CD4+ T cells sorted from the breast tumor. Subset denoted: naive CD4+ T cells, CD4+CD45RA+CD25-. The source is a female donor with breast cancer.

J is TRBJ2-5 and V is TRBV7-9; D is unclear. The CDR3 runs 13 residues. The germline CDR1 and CDR2 sequences are SEHNR and FQNEAQ (reference sequence). Trimming shortened V by 2 bases and J by 5 bases, and 9 bases separated the two germline ends. Written as DNA, the CDR3 is TGTGCCAGCAGCTTAACTCAGGATGAGACCCAGTACTTC. Its protein is CASSLTQDETQYF.

This rearrangement joins TRBV2 to TRBJ2-4, with D hard to call. Germline CDR1 SNHLY, CDR2 FYNNEI. This CDR3 has 13 residues. V dropped 5 bases and J dropped 1 base, with 6 bases sitting between them. The CDR3 is CASSRAAKNIQYF. In DNA form, the CDR3 reads TGTGCCAGCAGTAGAGCGGCCAAAAACATTCAGTACTTC. Looking up the rest from reference TRBV2 and TRBJ2-4 gives the full variable domain: EPEVTQTPSHQVTQMGQEVILRCVPISNHLYFYWYRQILGQKVEFLVSFYNNEISEKSEIFDDQFSVERPDGSNFTLKIRSTKLEDSAMYFCASSRAAKNIQYFGAGTRLSVL.

This clonotype was seen a few times. The genes are TRBV7-2 and TRBJ2-1; D not certain. The V end lost 4 bases, the J end lost 3 bases, and 7 bases lay between the germline ends. This CDR3 spans 13 amino acids. Germline assignment: CDR1 SGHTA and CDR2 FQGNSA. This CDR3 is CASSSRFYNEQFF. The CDR3 region has the DNA TGTGCCAGCAGCTCCAGGTTCTACAATGAGCAGTTCTTC.

In the case of this clonotype: Its ends do not fully match the called genes, so a read error is possible. The chain uses TRBV5-4 and TRBJ2-1; no clear D. The CDR3 runs to 13 residues. The germline V gene encodes CDR1 SGHNT and CDR2 YYREEE (reference sequence). CDR3 residues: CASSFAVEVTFVF. Here the CDR3 DNA reads TGTGCCAGCAGCTTTGCCGTCGAGGTCACTTTTGTCTTC. Together with reference TRBV5-4 and TRBJ2-1, the CDR3 gives the full variable domain: ETGVTQSPTHLIKTRGQQVTLRCSSQSGHNTVSWYQQALGQGPQFIFQYYREEENGRGNFPPRFSGLQFPNYSSELNVNALELDDSALYLCASSFAVEVTFVFGPGTRLTVL.

The chain recombines TRBV6-1 with TRBJ1-4; D is undetermined. V was cut by 7 bases and J by 8 bases, with 17 bases left in between. The CDR3 length is 14 residues. CDR1 and CDR2 from the germline V gene are MNHNS and SASEGT. This chain's CDR3 is CASTFWTEGEKLFF. CDR3 DNA: TGTGCCAGCACCTTTTGGACCGAAGGAGAAAAACTGTTTTTT.

The chain links TRBV4-2 to TRBJ1-3; D ambiguous. V was trimmed by 0 bases and J by 0 bases, leaving 9 bases between them. This CDR3 is 16 amino acids long. Germline V lookup: CDR1 LGHNA, CDR2 YNFKEQ. CDR3 amino acids: CASSQELVYSGNTIYF. CDR3 DNA: TGTGCCAGCAGCCAAGAATTAGTCTACTCTGGAAACACCATATATTTT.

V is TRBV6-2 or TRBV6-3 and J is TRBJ1-5; D gene uncertain. Trimming removed 0 bases from V and 2 bases from J, with 14 bases in between. CDR1 is MNHEY, CDR2 SVGEGT, per germline. The CDR3 loop spans 17 amino acids. The CDR3 region is CASSYSPGAPRNQPQHF. In DNA, the CDR3 is TGTGCCAGCAGTTACTCTCCTGGAGCCCCTCGCAATCAGCCCCAGCATTTT.

This clonotype was seen a handful of times. This chain uses TRBV9 with TRBJ2-3, with D maybe TRBD1 (6 bases). Per germline, CDR1 SGDLS and CDR2 YYNGEE. V shed 4 bases and J shed 4 bases, with 13 bases lying between them. The CDR3 is 14 residues long. The CDR3 loop reads CASSPRQVSDTQYF. Written as DNA, the CDR3 is TGTGCCAGCAGCCCTCGACAGGTTTCAGATACGCAGTATTTT.

This clonotype has just one count. V and J are TRBV19 and TRBJ2-5; D gene ambiguous. V was clipped by 5 bases and J by 4 bases, with 14 bases between them. The CDR3 contains 14 residues. The germline gives CDR1 LNHDA, CDR2 SQIVND (reference sequence). CDR3 amino acids: CASSRPGGRETQYF. The DNA of the CDR3 is TGTGCCAGTAGTCGCCCCGGCGGTCGAGAGACCCAGTACTTC.

This clonotype was seen only a few times. The chain uses TRBV4-1 and TRBJ1-5, with D uncertain. The germline V and J ends were trimmed by 0 bases and 5 bases, with 11 bases remaining between them. In germline, CDR1 is MGHRA, CDR2 YSYEKL. The CDR3 totals 15 residues. This CDR3 is CASSQEGQRDQPQHF. In DNA form, the CDR3 reads TGCGCCAGCAGCCAAGAAGGCCAGCGTGATCAGCCCCAGCATTTT.

The chain combines TRBV3-1 with TRBJ2-3; D is undetermined. Deletions cut 4 bases from V and 2 bases from J, with 13 bases between. Looked up from germline, CDR1 is LGHDT and CDR2 is YNNKEL (reference sequence). CDR3 length equals 15 residues. The CDR3 is CASSRPEQHTDTQYF. The CDR3 nucleotides are TGTGCCAGCAGCCGACCCGAACAACACACAGATACGCAGTATTTT.

About this clonotype itself: Sequence at one end of the junction differs from germline and may be a read error. This rearrangement joins TRBV11-2 to TRBJ2-5; no clear D. Germline V CDR1 and CDR2: SGHAT, FQNNGV. The CDR3 consists of 14 residues. The CDR3 nucleotides are TGTACCAGCAGCTTAGACCGGCAGAAAGAGACCCAGTACTTC. This translates into CTSSLDRQKETQYF. Full variable domain (missing parts from reference TRBV11-2 and TRBJ2-5): EAGVAQSPRYKIIEKRQSVAFWCNPISGHATLYWYQQILGQGPKLLIQFQNNGVVDDSQLPKDRFSAERLKGVDSTLKIQPAKLEDSAVYLCTSSLDRQKETQYFGPGTRLLVL.

This clonotype has only a few counts. J is TRBJ2-2 and V is TRBV3-1; no clear D. The CDR3 sequence is 12 residues long. V was cut by 2 bases and J by 9 bases, with 7 bases left in between. Germline values: CDR1 LGHDT, CDR2 YNNKEL (reference sequence). In DNA form, the CDR3 reads TGTGCCAGCAGCCAATCTAGGTGGGAGCTGTTTTTT. Protein: CASSQSRWELFF.

Note on this clonotype: This may be a read error: a much more frequent sequence differs by one nucleotide. The conserved phenylalanine or tryptophan normally closing the CDR3 is absent here, so this likely arose from a read error. This chain connects TRBV6-2 or TRBV6-3 to TRBJ2-3, with D uncertain. From germline, CDR1 is MNHEY and CDR2 SVGEGT. With 6 bases removed from V and 6 bases from J, the gap between germline ends came to 13 bases. The CDR3 is 13 amino acids. The CDR3, as DNA: TGTGCCAGCAGACCCGACTCCGCCGATACGCAGTATCTT. Translation: CASRPDSADTQYL.

V and J are TRBV5-1 and TRBJ2-7; D gene unclear. Trimming pared 0 bases from V and 4 bases from J, leaving 11 bases between. This CDR3 is 14 amino acids long. CDR1 and CDR2 (germline): SGHRS, YFSETQ. CDR3 in amino acids: CASSLDGGGYEQYF. CDR3 coding DNA: TGCGCCAGCAGCTTGGATGGCGGTGGGTACGAGCAGTACTTC.